The present T cell receptor (beta chain) was sequenced within a study of cytomegalovirus exposure and HLA in healthy donors. With 60 Vbeta and 13 Jbeta primers, the PCR was carried out. The protocol was immunoSEQ multiplex PCR, while the TCRdb copy is restricted to in-frame clones and leaves out a portion. The top ten hold roughly 1.4% of the sample, which has some 150,000 clones, roughly 79% seen once. This clone was seen only once. Nominally healthy donors were sampled, though unrecorded immune exposures were likely. This CDR3 region has 17 residues. The germline V and J ends were trimmed by 0 bases and 1 base, with 12 bases remaining between them. Germline V CDR1 and CDR2: SEHNR, FQNEAQ (reference sequence).

The genes are TRBV7-9 and TRBJ2-2, with D possibly TRBD2 on 5 matching bases. The source of this sequence is a man aged 25 to 40 in good health and CMV-seropositive. What was sequenced was PBMCs. CDR3 DNA: TGTGCCAGCAGCTTAGCGGCCGGAAGCGGGAACACCGGGGAGCTGTTTTTT. Amino acids: CASSLAAGSGNTGELFF.